The sequence of this T cell receptor beta chain was determined in a study of human T cells and chemical hapten exposure. Study background: TCR yields per sample varied mostly from small pooled library volume differences.

Unique molecular identifiers were attached to individual cDNA molecules during library preparation. In the original workflow: Sample TCR counts, which ranged from about 20,000 to 700,000, had a median of roughly 96,000. In TCRdb, the 5' RACE reads were re-called with MiXCR into one record per CDR3 protein. These V and J calls derive from TCRdb rather than the authors' analysis. The table lists some 150,000 distinct CDR3 sequences, around 4% of them singletons. The study's findings and limits: TCRs above 1 in 1000 frequency stayed constant with DPC sensitization.

Germline assignment: CDR1 SEHNR and CDR2 FQNEAQ (reference sequence). The CDR3 has 16 residues. The V segment lost 4 bases and the J segment 7 bases; nucleotides outside the gene matches: 11. Whole blood, unfractionated, served as the material for total RNA extraction. This clonotype was observed many times. The antigen remains unidentified. The receptor was isolated from a female donor in good health. V usage is TRBV7-9 and J usage is TRBJ2-7; 12 bases line up with TRBD2. The CDR3 DNA sequence: TGTGCCAGCAGCTCAAAAAGTGGACTAGCGGGGCTGGAGCAGTACTTC. The encoded protein is CASSSKSGLAGLEQYF.